The present entry profiles one T cell receptor beta chain with its context. In this sample, this clonotype turned up a few times. The clone's antigen remains unknown. Within one base of it there is no much larger clone, and no base qualities were kept. Libraries were made using 5' RACE. Sequenced on an Illumina HiSeq 2500. The second PCR ran for roughly 7 to 11 cycles and used a J-beta primer mix along with a sample-barcoded 5' primer. Each TCR beta cDNA molecule received a unique molecular identifier from a template-switch 5' adaptor carrying 12 random nucleotides. Each sample yielded at least 3 million CDR3-containing paired-end reads. All of the RNA was converted into first-strand cDNA using the Mint cDNA synthesis kit, with a TRBC-specific oligonucleotide serving as the primer. Following uracil-DNA glycosylase treatment, all cDNA underwent a first 18-cycle PCR with the universal primers M1SS and BC2_uni_R. In the paper's pipeline: Normalization of each sample was performed by random selection of 1 million high-quality reads, each carrying a distinct molecular identifier. Reads with shared molecular identifiers were discarded instead of being binned into consensus sequences. MiTCR, run with a Q25 quality threshold and the strictest error-elimination algorithm, handled CDR3 identification, clonotype clustering and error correction. A nonparametric unseen species model with Euler transformation was used to estimate a lower bound on total TCR beta diversity. The public reads were reanalyzed by TCRdb: fastp trimming at Q25, MiXCR alignment, in-frame beta chains only. Each CDR3 protein gets just one entry, which takes the most common genes and DNA from the rows behind it. TCRdb's processing, not the authors' own work, is the source of the V and J calls. For this sample the table gives 1.5 million to 2 million distinct CDR3 sequences, of which approximately 28% were detected only once. The ten biggest clones cover 6.5% to 8.5% of the sample.

This specimen comes from a study of blood T cells in healthy people across ages (dated by TCRdb to 2015 to 2017). Looking at the study overall: In model experiments, roughly one uniquely barcoded TCR beta cDNA molecule per two T cells was captured by template switching. To avoid experimental bias, donors of different ages were spread randomly across the sequencing lanes. For two donors (one aged 18 to 30 and one aged 80 or older), the study analyzed two additional independent replicas of 1 million unique cDNA reads from the same blood draw. Donors were grouped into four age groups: young (average 16 years), middle-aged (under 40), aged (around 60) and long-lived (approximately 78). Age-related changes in TCR beta repertoire diversity were measured in the study by deep sequencing normalized with unique cDNA molecular identifiers. Beyond this particular receptor, the publication reports: Compared with the aged group, the long-lived group had more naive CD4+ T cells, fewer expanded clones and increased TCR diversity, suggesting age selection. Since profiling was done on bulk unsorted PBMCs, naive and antigen-experienced compartments could not be conclusively compared. Observed TCR beta diversity correlated strongly with the percentage of naive T cells measured by flow cytometry. Total diversity estimates from one million sequenced T cells were considered lower bounds and underestimates. Observed TCR beta diversity per million T cells fell roughly linearly with age, and a significant reduction was already apparent by age roughly 41. Donor CMV infection status was unknown, potentially confounding age-related changes in expanded clonotypes.

The donors were about 40 Caucasian individuals from Russia, aged roughly 6 to 100 years, who were systemically healthy. Roughly 9.5 milliliters of peripheral blood were drawn from each donor into EDTA-treated Vacutainer tubes. Ficoll-Paque density-gradient centrifugation was used to isolate PBMCs, with at least 6.5 million per sample. Total RNA, at least 5 micrograms per sample, was extracted from PBMCs with Trizol reagent. The percentages of naive CD45RAhigh/CD27high T cells were determined by flow cytometry on a PBMC aliquot from every donor. Sequencing was carried out using blood. The TCR sequence derives from a woman in her thirties in good health.

The CDR3 reads CASSVDMDNEQFF. DNA sequence: TGTGCCAGCAGTGTGGACATGGACAATGAGCAGTTCTTC. The chain employs TRBV2 and TRBJ2-1; the best D guess is TRBD1, with 5 bases matching. The trim is 4 bases for V and 5 bases for J, with a gap of 9 bases between the germline ends. Counted from cysteine to phenylalanine, this CDR3 has 13 amino acids. Only the CDR3 portion is preserved as DNA: 39 bases, with reading frame beginning at the first base. CDR1 and CDR2 are drawn from the germline V gene: SNHLY, FYNNEI.